In this sample, the clone carrying this T cell receptor (beta chain) turned up a few times. Its target is not known. Quantitative molecular-barcoded 5'-RACE generated the TCR beta libraries. TCRdb analysed the 5' RACE reads with MiXCR anew, one entry per CDR3 protein. The sample carries 100,000 to 150,000 distinct CDR3 sequences, about an eighth recorded once. This record comes from a study of CD8 T cells in ankylosing spondylitis. Study-level results: Within peripheral blood, clones linked to disease were CD8+ and relatively rare.

In germline, CDR1 is MNHEY, CDR2 SVGAGI. V lost 0 bases and J 5 bases, leaving 10 bases between the germline ends. CDR3 length: 14 amino acids. The sequence derives from a female donor with ankylosing spondylitis or in good health (not recorded which). The chain combines TRBV6-5 with TRBJ2-5; D gene uncertain. Material for sequencing was blood, either unsorted or a sorted T cell fraction (not recorded which). CDR3 sequence reads: CASSYSRYSETQYF. CDR3 coding DNA: TGTGCCAGCAGTTACTCGAGGTATTCGGAGACCCAGTACTTC.